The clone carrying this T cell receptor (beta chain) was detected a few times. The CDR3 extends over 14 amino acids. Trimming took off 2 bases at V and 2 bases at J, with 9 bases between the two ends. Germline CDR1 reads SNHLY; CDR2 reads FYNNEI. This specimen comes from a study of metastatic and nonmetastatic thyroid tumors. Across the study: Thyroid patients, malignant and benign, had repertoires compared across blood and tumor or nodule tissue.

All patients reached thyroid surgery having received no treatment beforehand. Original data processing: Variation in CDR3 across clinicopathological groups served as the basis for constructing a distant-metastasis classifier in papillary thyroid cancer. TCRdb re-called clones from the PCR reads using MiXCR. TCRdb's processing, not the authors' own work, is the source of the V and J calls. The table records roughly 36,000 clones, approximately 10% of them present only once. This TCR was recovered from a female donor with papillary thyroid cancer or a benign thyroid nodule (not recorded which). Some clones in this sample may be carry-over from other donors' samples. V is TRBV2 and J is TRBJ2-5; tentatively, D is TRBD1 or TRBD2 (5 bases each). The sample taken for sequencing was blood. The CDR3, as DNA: TGTGCCAGCAGTGAAACAGGACTGCAAGAGACCCAGTACTTC. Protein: CASSETGLQETQYF. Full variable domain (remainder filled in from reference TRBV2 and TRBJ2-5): EPEVTQTPSHQVTQMGQEVILRCVPISNHLYFYWYRQILGQKVEFLVSFYNNEISEKSEIFDDQFSVERPDGSNFTLKIRSTKLEDSAMYFCASSETGLQETQYFGPGTRLLVL.